Shown below are 32 T cell receptor beta chains from a single sample sequenced in a study of blood T cell repertoires in COVID-19. Profiling relied on immunoSEQ multiplex PCR, and the TCRdb table lists in-frame clones only, not all of them. The table lists some 150,000 clones, about 85% of them singletons, with approximately 2.5% in the top ten. Sample: peripheral blood. The receptor source for this set is a human donor with acute or convalescent COVID-19. The donor label of this sample is uncertain.

The chain links TRBV4-3 to TRBJ2-1; 10 bases fit TRBD2. The CDR3 loop spans 17 amino acids. The germline gives CDR1 LGHNA, CDR2 YSLEER. Trimming at V came to 0 bases and at J to 2 bases, leaving 4 bases not matched to a gene. The CDR3 protein is CASSQDSSGGPYNEQFF. DNA for the CDR3: TGCGCCAGCAGCCAAGATAGTAGCGGGGGGCCCTACAATGAGCAGTTCTTC.

The chain is built from TRBV11-1 and TRBJ1-1; possibly TRBD1 for D (5 bases). Trimming left V 3 bases short and J 4 bases short, with 9 bases between. Germline lookup yields CDR1 SGHAT and CDR2 FQDESV (reference sequence). The CDR3 runs to 13 residues. DNA of the CDR3: TGTGCCAGCAGCTTGATGGGGGGCACTGAAGCTTTCTTT. Encoded protein: CASSLMGGTEAFF.

This sequence joins TRBV7-3 and TRBJ2-3; D might be TRBD1 (6 bases). This CDR3 contains 15 residues. With 3 bases removed from V and 1 base from J, the gap between germline ends came to 11 bases. The germline gives CDR1 SGHTA, CDR2 FQGTGA. CDR3 sequence reads: CASSFGQSGTDTQYF. The DNA of the CDR3 is TGTGCCAGCAGCTTCGGACAGAGTGGCACAGATACGCAGTATTTT.

The CDR3 here is CASSSFRQHGNTIYF. The CDR3 DNA sequence: TGTGCCAGCAGTTCTTTTCGACAGCACGGAAACACCATATATTTT. The chain employs TRBV6-6 and TRBJ1-3; D may be TRBD1 (5 bases). Trimming removed 4 bases from V and 4 bases from J, with 14 bases in between. The CDR3 contains 15 residues. The germline CDR1 and CDR2 sequences are MNHNY and SVGAGI (reference sequence).

The table lists this clone with a few counts. V is TRBV4-3 and J is TRBJ1-3; no firm D call. V lost 3 bases and J 7 bases, leaving 16 bases between the germline ends. The CDR3 is 15 amino acids. Germline CDR1 reads LGHNA; CDR2 reads YSLEER. CDR3: CASSQNGELGNTIYF. The CDR3 DNA follows: TGCGCCAGCAGCCAGAACGGGGAGTTGGGGAACACCATATATTTT.

V is TRBV5-1 and J is TRBJ2-3, with 7 bases identical to TRBD1. V trimming: 0 bases; J trimming: 1 base; junction bases outside the gene matches: 2. This CDR3 is 15 amino acids long. Germline values: CDR1 SGHRS, CDR2 YFSETQ. The CDR3: CASSLVGQRTDTQYF. The CDR3, as DNA: TGCGCCAGCAGCTTGGTGGGACAGCGCACAGATACGCAGTATTTT.

This chain connects TRBV7-9 to TRBJ1-2, with D perhaps TRBD1 (5 bases). V was shortened by 5 bases and J by 4 bases, with 20 bases between the two germline ends. Germline V lookup: CDR1 SEHNR, CDR2 FQNEAQ (reference sequence). The CDR3 length is 16 residues. In nucleotides, the CDR3 is TGTGCCAGCAGCAACCCCCTGGGGGGACCTATCTATGGCTACACCTTC. Translated: CASSNPLGGPIYGYTF.

The V call is TRBV19, the J call TRBJ1-1, with D perhaps TRBD1 (5 bases). The CDR3 totals 15 residues. Trimming shortened V by 2 bases and J by 3 bases, and 13 bases separated the two germline ends. CDR1 and CDR2 from the germline V gene are LNHDA and SQIVND (reference sequence). The CDR3 region is CASSINWGGDTEAFF. CDR3 nucleotide sequence: TGTGCCAGTAGTATAAACTGGGGAGGGGACACTGAAGCTTTCTTT.

The rearrangement uses TRBV5-5 and TRBJ1-4, with TRBD1 matching over 8 bases. The germline gives CDR1 SGHKS, CDR2 YYEKEE (reference sequence). V shed 1 base and J 10 bases; nucleotides not matched to a gene: 9. The CDR3 loop spans 15 amino acids. CDR3 sequence: CASSLRAGGLPKLFF. CDR3 nucleotide sequence: TGTGCCAGCAGCTTGAGGGCAGGGGGCCTTCCAAAACTGTTTTTT.

The chain joins TRBV2 to TRBJ1-4; no reliable D call. Germline V gene lookup returns CDR1 SNHLY and CDR2 FYNNEI. V was clipped by 6 bases and J by 7 bases, with 12 bases between them. The length of the CDR3 is 13 residues. The CDR3 DNA is TGTGCCAGCAGGAGAGGCGTTGGTGAAAAACTGTTTTTT. Encoded protein: CASRRGVGEKLFF.

This chain connects TRBV3-1 (or the pseudogene TRBV3-2) to TRBJ1-2, with 7 bases identical to TRBD1. Trimming cost V 0 bases and J 8 bases; bases outside gene matches: 6. CDR3 length: 14 amino acids. CDR1 is LGHDT, CDR2 YNNKEL, per germline (reference sequence). The CDR3 region is CASSQEGTARGYTF. CDR3 coding DNA: TGTGCCAGCAGCCAAGAGGGGACAGCAAGGGGCTACACCTTC.

The rearrangement uses TRBV18 and TRBJ1-5; D is perhaps TRBD1 (5 bases). The germline V gene encodes CDR1 KGHSH and CDR2 LQKENI. Trimming cost V 6 bases and J 4 bases, with 19 bases left between them. The CDR3 consists of 16 residues. CDR3 amino acids: CASSKRTGGRNQPQHF. Written as DNA, the CDR3 is TGTGCCAGCTCGAAGAGAACGGGGGGACGAAATCAGCCCCAGCATTTT.

The rearrangement joins TRBV7-2 to TRBJ1-1, with D possibly TRBD1 on 6 matching bases. Germline values: CDR1 SGHTA, CDR2 FQGNSA. The CDR3 sequence is 14 residues long. The V end lost 5 bases, the J end lost 4 bases, and 14 bases lay between the germline ends. CDR3 protein: CASSGRSGATEAFF. CDR3 DNA sequence: TGTGCCAGCAGCGGCCGCTCAGGGGCCACTGAAGCTTTCTTT. Filled out from reference TRBV7-2 and TRBJ1-1, the complete variable domain reads GAGVSQSPSNKVTEKGKDVELRCDPISGHTALYWYRQSLGQGLEFLIYFQGNSAPDKSGLPSDRFSAERTGGSVSTLTIQRTQQEDSAVYLCASSGRSGATEAFFGQGTRLTVV.

The chain recombines TRBV21-1 with TRBJ2-7; the DNA was not used to check the table's D call, TRBD1. TRBV21-1 is described as a pseudogene. This CDR3 contains 16 residues. CDR3 sequence: CASIREGTGVSYEQYV. The CDR3, as DNA: TGTGCCAGCATCAGAGAGGGGACAGGGGTGTCGTACGAGCAGTACGTC.

The CDR3 reads CASSPLGRGPSNEQFF. The CDR3 DNA is TGTGCCAGCAGCCCCCTCGGTAGGGGCCCTTCCAATGAGCAGTTCTTC. The rearrangement links TRBV11-1 to TRBJ2-1, with TRBD1 as a possible D gene (5 bases). V shed 5 bases and J shed 6 bases, with 20 bases lying between them. Germline lookup yields CDR1 SGHAT and CDR2 FQDESV (reference sequence). CDR3 length: 16 residues.

The chain is built from TRBV5-1 and TRBJ2-7, with a possible D match to TRBD1 (6 bases). The V end lost 0 bases, the J end lost 7 bases, and 14 bases lay between the germline ends. This CDR3 has 14 amino acids. From germline, CDR1 is SGHRS and CDR2 YFSETQ. CDR3 sequence reads: CASSLEGHSIEQYF. Here the CDR3 DNA reads TGCGCCAGCAGCTTGGAGGGACATTCCATAGAGCAGTACTTC.

The V gene is TRBV19, the J gene TRBJ1-5; TRBD1 matches 7 bases. CDR3 size: 12 residues. V trimming: 5 bases; J trimming: 11 bases; junction bases outside the gene matches: 6. Germline values: CDR1 LNHDA, CDR2 SQIVND (reference sequence). The CDR3 here is CASSGTAWAQHF. In DNA, the CDR3 is TGTGCCAGTAGTGGGACAGCTTGGGCCCAGCATTTT.

V usage is TRBV6-6 and J usage is TRBJ1-5; 10 nucleotides agree with TRBD1. Unmatched junction bases numbered 2, after V lost 6 bases and J lost 6 bases. CDR1 and CDR2 from the germline V gene are MNHNY and SVGAGI (reference sequence). The CDR3 length is 13 residues. In nucleotides, the CDR3 is TGTGCCAGCAGAGGGACAGGGGTTCAGCCCCAGCATTTT. It encodes CASRGTGVQPQHF.

The chain links TRBV9 to TRBJ1-2, with D maybe TRBD1 (6 bases). The CDR3 spans 14 residues. The V and J ends lost 0 bases and 2 bases respectively, with 8 bases between them. CDR1 and CDR2 from the germline V gene are SGDLS and YYNGEE. For the CDR3, the DNA is TGTGCCAGCAGCGTAGGACAGGCCAACTATGGCTACACCTTC. Encoded protein: CASSVGQANYGYTF.

This clone was seen more than once but under ten times. The V and J genes are TRBV4-1 and TRBJ2-1, with no clear D. CDR1 MGHRA and CDR2 YSYEKL come from the germline V gene. Between the trimmed V and J ends, which lost 1 base and 7 bases, there was a span of 11 bases. The CDR3 has 14 residues. CDR3 nucleotides: TGCGCCAGCAGCCAAGTTACAAGAAGAAATGAGCAGTTCTTC. Protein sequence: CASSQVTRRNEQFF.

This clone has just a few counts. The J gene is TRBJ1-1, the V gene TRBV9, with D uncertain. From germline, CDR1 is SGDLS and CDR2 YYNGEE. The CDR3 has 13 residues. V was cut by 4 bases and J by 0 bases, with 7 bases left in between. CDR3 nucleotide sequence: TGTGCCAGCAGCTCGAGGCTGAACACTGAAGCTTTCTTT. Protein: CASSSRLNTEAFF. Full variable domain (remainder filled in from reference TRBV9 and TRBJ1-1): DSGVTQTPKHLITATGQRVTLRCSPRSGDLSVYWYQQSLDQGLQFLIQYYNGEERAKGNILERFSAQQFPDLHSELNLSSLELGDSALYFCASSSRLNTEAFFGQGTRLTVV.

V gene TRBV7-3 combines with J gene TRBJ2-3; 12 positions match TRBD2. CDR3 length equals 16 residues. CDR1 and CDR2 from the germline V gene are SGHTA and FQGTGA. The junction had 4 bases not matched to a gene; V was cut back by 1 base and J by 5 bases. As DNA, the CDR3 is TGTGCCAGCAGCTTAAATCTAGCGGGGGGGTTAGATACGCAGTATTTT. Translating it yields CASSLNLAGGLDTQYF.

V is TRBV29-1 and J is TRBJ1-5, with 7 bases fitting TRBD1. Germline values: CDR1 SQVTM, CDR2 ANQGSEA. V dropped 4 bases and J dropped 6; count of bases not matched to a gene: 9. There are 14 residues in the CDR3. In DNA form, the CDR3 reads TGCAGCGTTGCAGGGGGGATGTTGGGTCAGCCCCAGCATTTT. Translation: CSVAGGMLGQPQHF.

Only a few counts were recorded for this clone. This sequence joins TRBV6-5 and TRBJ1-1; 7 nucleotides match TRBD1. Per the germline V gene, CDR1 is MNHEY and CDR2 is SVGAGI. The CDR3 length is 14 residues. V was clipped by 4 bases and J by 9 bases; unmatched bases: 11. The CDR3 nucleotides are TGTGCCAGCAGTTTCAACAGACAGGGAGACCAAGCTTTCTTT. Residues: CASSFNRQGDQAFF.

This chain links TRBV11-3 with TRBJ1-3, with a tentative D call TRBD1 (6 bases). The V gene's germline CDR1 is SGHNT and CDR2 YENEEA. The CDR3 is 15 amino acids. The V gene lost 1 base and the J gene lost 4 bases, with 11 bases spanning the gap. The CDR3 coding sequence is TGTGCCAGCAGCTTAGGAGGACAGCGAGGAAACACCATATATTTT. Its translation is CASSLGGQRGNTIYF. Full variable domain (missing parts from reference TRBV11-3 and TRBJ1-3): EAGVVQSPRYKIIEKKQPVAFWCNPISGHNTLYWYLQNLGQGPELLIRYENEEAVDDSQLPKDRFSAERLKGVDSTLKIQPAELGDSAVYLCASSLGGQRGNTIYFGEGSWLTVV.

The V call is TRBV4-3, the J call TRBJ2-1; 11 bases agree with TRBD2. Per the germline V gene, CDR1 is LGHNA and CDR2 is YSLEER. J was trimmed by 0 bases and V by 0 bases; bases with no gene match: 10. The CDR3 length is 20 residues. CDR3 sequence: CASSQEVSGGVISSYNEQFF. As DNA, the CDR3 is TGCGCCAGCAGCCAAGAGGTTAGCGGGGGGGTTATTAGCTCCTACAATGAGCAGTTCTTC.

This clone was picked up a small number of times. V usage is TRBV7-2 and J usage is TRBJ1-1; 8 positions agree with TRBD1. Germline V lookup: CDR1 SGHTA, CDR2 FQGNSA. V was clipped by 1 base and J by 5 bases; unmatched bases: 6. This CDR3 has 15 amino acids. The CDR3 protein is CASSLEGRGQTEAFF. The DNA for the CDR3 is TGTGCCAGCAGCTTAGAGGGCAGGGGGCAAACTGAAGCTTTCTTT.

This sequence joins TRBV5-1 and TRBJ2-5; D is perhaps TRBD1 (6 bases). The V gene's germline CDR1 is SGHRS and CDR2 YFSETQ. Trimming pared 4 bases from V and 4 bases from J, leaving 17 bases between. The CDR3 is 15 amino acids. CDR3 amino acids: CASSPGVGAGETQYF. CDR3 nucleotide sequence: TGCGCCAGCAGCCCCGGGGTGGGGGCGGGAGAGACCCAGTACTTC.

The gene calls are TRBV9 and TRBJ1-1, with 9 bases that match TRBD1. V gave up 4 bases and J gave up 1 base; unmatched junction bases: 5. The CDR3 totals 15 residues. Germline loops: CDR1 SGDLS, CDR2 YYNGEE. CDR3 nucleotides: TGTGCCAGCAGCTCCCGACAGGGGGGGAACACTGAAGCTTTCTTT. Translating it yields CASSSRQGGNTEAFF.

The J gene is TRBJ2-1, the V gene TRBV5-4; 9 nucleotides agree with TRBD2. Trimming cost V 0 bases and J 7 bases; bases outside gene matches: 8. The CDR3 is 16 amino acids. Germline values: CDR1 SGHNT, CDR2 YYREEE (reference sequence). The CDR3 loop is CASSLGLAEITNEQFF. CDR3 DNA sequence: TGTGCCAGCAGCTTGGGACTAGCGGAAATTACGAATGAGCAGTTCTTC.

The chain recombines TRBV24-1 with TRBJ2-3; D remains unclear. Germline assignment: CDR1 KGHDR and CDR2 SFDVKD. The CDR3 has 15 residues. The ends were cut back, 6 bases at V and 2 bases at J, with 14 bases in the middle. CDR3 sequence (DNA): TGTGCCACCAGTAACTTCGACACCTACACAGATACGCAGTATTTT. The encoded protein is CATSNFDTYTDTQYF.

The chain combines TRBV24-1 with TRBJ2-5; 11 positions agree with TRBD1. The germline gives CDR1 KGHDR, CDR2 SFDVKD. The CDR3 has 16 amino acids. J gave up 7 bases and V 4 bases, and 10 bases lay outside the gene matches. CDR3 sequence reads: CATSDPGQGVGLTQYF. In nucleotides, the CDR3 is TGTGCCACCAGTGACCCGGGACAGGGGGTCGGATTGACCCAGTACTTC.